The source of this T cell receptor beta chain is a study of response to subunit inactivated influenza vaccine (dated by TCRdb to 2017 to 2018). With regard to the full study: Deep quantitative profiling of the T cell receptor repertoire was used in the study to follow responses to a trivalent subunit inactivated influenza vaccine. Beyond this particular receptor, the publication reports: The authors proposed that each seasonal influenza vaccination may bring in only a limited number of new T cells.

Only a few counts were recorded for this clonotype. Its antigen remains undetermined. Base qualities are not recorded, but no much larger clone differs from it by a single base. The CDR3 sequence holds 14 residues, the cysteine and phenylalanine included. Only the CDR3 region is kept as DNA, spanning 42 bases read in frame from base 1. The junction shows trimming of 0 bases on V and 3 bases on J, plus 8 bases between the germline ends. The CDR1 and CDR2 encoded by the germline V gene are SQVTM and ANQGSEA. The library was built by means of RT-PCR. Sequencing used an Illumina HiSeq 2500. TCRdb applied fastp at Q25 and MiXCR to the public reads, then kept only in-frame beta chains. Rows merge per CDR3 protein into single entries with the most common DNA and genes. Within this sample are 750,000 to 850,000 distinct CDR3 sequences, with around a sixth of them counted one time only. Of the sample, approximately 10% is held by the ten largest clones.

The chain links TRBV29-1 with TRBJ2-2, and perhaps TRBD2 as D gene, on 6 matching bases. The input for sequencing was PBMCs from blood, taken around 5 days after vaccination. The origin of this receptor is a man over 45 who received an inactivated influenza vaccine. Donor details come from another sample of the same person, matched by shared clones. The CDR3 has the sequence CSVEDGTHTGELFF. In nucleotides, the sequence is TGCAGCGTTGAAGATGGGACTCACACCGGGGAGCTGTTTTTT.